Listed below are T cell receptor beta chains from one sample, sequenced in a study of T-cell memory formation after mild COVID-19. TCRdb passed the 5' RACE reads through MiXCR, listing each CDR3 protein once. The sample records over 150,000 distinct CDR3 sequences, 20% to 25% being singletons. Sequences were obtained from PBMCs or a T cell subset sorted from them (not recorded which). The receptors here all came from an adult woman who had mild COVID-19 (a few samples of this study predate the infection). Cell type and time point are not known. CDR3s include the opening cysteine and the closing phenylalanine or tryptophan.

CDR3	J	V
CASSRPSVLFGELFF	TRBJ2-2	TRBV12-3/TRBV12-4
CASSFAHPEKHGYTF	TRBJ1-2	TRBV7-9
CASSLVTSGVTYEQYF	TRBJ2-7	TRBV11-2
CASSLDTRTYEQYF	TRBJ2-7	TRBV7-9
CASSQNAVYEQYF	TRBJ2-7	TRBV5-6
CATSDSFRVEVTDTQYF	TRBJ2-3	TRBV24-1
CASSASGAPSSYEQYF	TRBJ2-7	TRBV19
CASSYFSGGAPDTQYF	TRBJ2-3	TRBV6-6
CASSSIDNEQFF	TRBJ2-1	TRBV7-9
CASSTSGTSELGGRFF	TRBJ2-1	TRBV7-9
CASSLIGGPADTQYF	TRBJ2-3	TRBV7-3
CASSYGGSLGEQYF	TRBJ2-7	TRBV6-5
CSARGQGRDEQFF	TRBJ2-1	TRBV20-1
CASSQEEASGRNTEAFF	TRBJ1-1	TRBV3-1
CASSQDRVGYEQYF	TRBJ2-7	TRBV4-2
CASSPPGPGNTIYF	TRBJ1-3	TRBV7-9
CASSPPQYTDTQYF	TRBJ2-3	TRBV12-3/TRBV12-4
CAIRGAQYF	TRBJ2-3	TRBV10-3
CASSLIAGGQETQYF	TRBJ2-5	TRBV6-5
CASSQGANFEETQYF	TRBJ2-5	TRBV4-1
CASSQRLAISYEQYF	TRBJ2-7	TRBV27
CATSEDGVRGYTF	TRBJ1-2	TRBV15
CASSDGGLAVNRQDTQYF	TRBJ2-3	TRBV5-1
CASSIGTARSYEQYF	TRBJ2-7	TRBV6-2/TRBV6-3
CASSLGLARGGSGANVLTF	TRBJ2-6	TRBV13
CASSQVESGLHGYTF	TRBJ1-2	TRBV4-3
CAISSTSGLNEQFF	TRBJ2-1	TRBV10-3
CAVPIRETTEAFF	TRBJ1-1	TRBV11-2
CACRATTYEQYF	TRBJ2-7	TRBV2
CASLNELGEQYF	TRBJ2-7	TRBV25-1
CASSPEGTNYGYTF	TRBJ1-2	TRBV4-1
CASSTSWTGRIYEQYF	TRBJ2-7	TRBV7-9
CASSAGHLASNQPQHF	TRBJ1-5	TRBV2
CASSPRTLTGELFF	TRBJ2-2	TRBV27
CASSQDKGAGNEQFF	TRBJ2-1	TRBV4-3
CASSVGREGTGELFF	TRBJ2-2	TRBV9
CASSLSRAHEQYF	TRBJ2-7	TRBV27
CASSLDGTSGPDTQYF	TRBJ2-3	TRBV7-6
CASSSNDNTDTQYF	TRBJ2-3	TRBV11-3
CASSLDGGTGDTQYF	TRBJ2-3	TRBV7-6
CASSLSGTSPMYNEQFF	TRBJ2-1	TRBV27
CASSYGRVGDNGYTF	TRBJ1-2	TRBV6-5
CASSPDGIWGQYF	TRBJ2-5	TRBV12-3/TRBV12-4
CASSYGQPQHF	TRBJ1-5	TRBV12-3/TRBV12-4
CASSQELTGQGNQPQHF	TRBJ1-5	TRBV4-1